A selection of T cell receptor beta chains follows, all from one sample in a study of cytomegalovirus exposure and HLA in healthy donors. Method: immunoSEQ multiplex PCR; TCRdb's copy keeps in-frame clones and lacks some. The sample carries approximately 100,000 clones, more than 60% recorded once. The source material was PBMCs. The receptors were sampled from a female donor in good health and CMV-seronegative. Each CDR3 is given with its conserved first and last residue. A D gene is named only where the DNA matches it firmly. Clone size, where shown, is once, few, many, or a class for clones that have expanded.

length	D	V	size	J	DNA	CDR3
13	NA	TRBV18	NA	TRBJ2-7	TGTGCCAGCTCGCCCAAGACAGGCACCGAGCAGTACTTC	CASSPKTGTEQYF
16	TRBD1	TRBV5-6	NA	TRBJ1-2	TGTGCCAGCAGTTACCCGGGACAGAAAGCTAACTATGGCTACACCTTC	CASSYPGQKANYGYTF
15	TRBD1	TRBV27	NA	TRBJ2-1	TGTGCCAGCACCTCGGGACAGGGATCATACAATGAGCAGTTCTTC	CASTSGQGSYNEQFF
19	TRBD1	TRBV15	NA	TRBJ2-3	TGTGCCACCAGCAGGGGAACAGGGGGCGCAGGGGGGTACACAGATACGCAGTATTTT	CATSRGTGGAGGYTDTQYF
17	TRBD2	TRBV10-3	NA	TRBJ2-3	TGTGCCATCAGTGCTGCGGGGGGGCCGACTAGCACAGATACGCAGTATTTT	CAISAAGGPTSTDTQYF
14	TRBD2	TRBV2	NA	TRBJ2-1	TGTGCCAGTTCCGGACTAGCGGGAAACAATGAGCAGTTCTTC	CASSGLAGNNEQFF
14	NA	TRBV15	NA	TRBJ1-4	TGTGCCACCAGCAGAGCCCGGGAGGGGGAGGAACTGTTTTTT	CATSRAREGEELFF
17	NA	TRBV19	NA	TRBJ1-4	TGTGCCAGTAGTATAACCCCCCGGGGATCAACTAATGAAAAACTGTTTTTT	CASSITPRGSTNEKLFF
15	NA	TRBV5-4	once	TRBJ2-2	TGTGCCAGCAGCTGGGAGTCCTCTTGGGCCGGGGAGCTGTTTTTT	CASSWESSWAGELFF
15	TRBD2	TRBV7-2	NA	TRBJ2-3	TGTGCCAGCAGCCACCGACTAGCCGGCACAGATACGCAGTATTTT	CASSHRLAGTDTQYF